This entry concerns a single TCR beta chain. The antigen remains undetermined. UMI-labeled 5' RACE yielded the TRB cDNA libraries. Reanalyzing the 5' RACE reads, TCRdb keeps one entry per CDR3 protein, without DNA. Its clone listing holds 90,000 to 95,000 distinct CDR3 sequences. The CDR3 loop spans 14 amino acids. The data stem from a study of CXCR3-negative and CXCR3-positive naive CD8 T cells. For the study at large: Summed over all libraries, TRB reads came to 110 million to 150 million, with about 1.5 +/- 0.3 million per library. The study, taken as a whole, reports: Sequencing showed both naive subsets with comparably high diversity, and memory CD8+ cells much lower.

This TCR was sampled from a human donor in good health. Some clones in this sample may be carry-over from other donors' samples. The sequencing input was naive CXCR3- CD8+ T cells from blood. The subset denotes: CD45RO-CCR7+CD27+CD95- naive CD8+ T cells lacking CXCR3 (TNR3-). The J gene is TRBJ1-5, the V gene TRBV12-3 or TRBV12-4; absent DNA, TCRdb's TRBD1 call cannot be checked. The CDR3 protein is CASSTGERGQPQHF.